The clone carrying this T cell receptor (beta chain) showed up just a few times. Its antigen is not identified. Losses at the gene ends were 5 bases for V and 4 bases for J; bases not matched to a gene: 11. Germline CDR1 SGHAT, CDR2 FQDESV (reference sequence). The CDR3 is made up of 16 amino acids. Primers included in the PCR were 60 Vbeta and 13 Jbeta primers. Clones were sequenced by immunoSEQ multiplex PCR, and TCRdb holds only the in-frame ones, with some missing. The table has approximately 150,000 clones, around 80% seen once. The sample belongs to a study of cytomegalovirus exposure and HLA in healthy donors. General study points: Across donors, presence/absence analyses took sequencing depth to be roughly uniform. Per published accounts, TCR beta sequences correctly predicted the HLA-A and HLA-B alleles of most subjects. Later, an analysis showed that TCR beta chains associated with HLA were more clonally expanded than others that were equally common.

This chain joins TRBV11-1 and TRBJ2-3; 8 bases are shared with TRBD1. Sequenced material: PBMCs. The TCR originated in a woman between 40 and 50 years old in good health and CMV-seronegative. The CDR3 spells CASSPGVTGVSDTQYF. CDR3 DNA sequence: TGTGCCAGCAGCCCAGGCGTGACAGGGGTATCAGATACGCAGTATTTT.